This record concerns one TCR beta chain sequence. What it binds is unknown. Generated by immunoSEQ multiplex PCR, the TCRdb table keeps only in-frame clones and is missing some. The sample shows under 45,000 clones, over 60% of them seen only once. These data come from a study of OX40 agonist ivuxolimab in advanced cancers. Background on the study: Partial responses were achieved by three patients, of whom one had hepatocellular carcinoma and two had cutaneous melanoma.

General observations from the study: Partial responders at 0.1-3.0 mg/kg had among the lowest clonal expansion.

Trimming at V came to 5 bases and at J to 7 bases, leaving 6 bases not matched to a gene. Germline lookup yields CDR1 SEHNR and CDR2 FQNEAQ (reference sequence). CDR3 size: 16 residues. This TCR came from an adult with an advanced solid tumor such as melanoma, head and neck, liver or kidney cancer. The V and J genes are TRBV7-9 and TRBJ2-1; 15 nucleotides agree with TRBD2. Sequenced material: CD4+ or CD8+ T cells sorted from blood, taken in a trial of the OX40 agonist ivuxolimab. The CDR3, as DNA: TGTGCCAGCAGCAGACCGGGACTAGCGGGGGGAAATGAGCAGTTCTTC. This codes for CASSRPGLAGGNEQFF.